This TCR beta chain appears in the sequencing data of a study of identifying expanded T cells in peripheral blood. The CDR3 has 16 amino acids. V dropped 5 bases and J dropped 0; count of bases not matched to a gene: 10. Germline CDR1 SEHNR, CDR2 FQNEAQ (reference sequence). No infections or other immune events were documented during collection. Repertoires were generated with immunoSEQ multiplex PCR, while TCRdb's copy carries only in-frame clones and drops some. Among about 74,000 clones listed, almost 85% were seen once. The study's findings and limits: Technical replicates showed roughly 1.2 changed clones; approximately 2 weeks 15 to 20; four weeks 19.

A word on this clone: The antigen remains unidentified.

Sequencing was performed on blood. This sequence originates from a person between 18 and 70 years old in good health. J is TRBJ2-7 and V is TRBV7-9; TRBD2 agrees at 7 bases. The CDR3 nucleotides are TGTGCCAGCAGCCCCCGTGGGGAGGGAGGCTCCTACGAGCAGTACTTC. As protein: CASSPRGEGGSYEQYF.